This T cell receptor beta chain is drawn from a study of PD-L1 blockade in urothelial cancer. Study overall: Between 0 and 3 prior chemotherapy regimens had been given to patients.

Each PCR reaction had synthetic TCR analog templates spiked into it. Clones were sequenced by immunoSEQ multiplex PCR, and TCRdb holds only the in-frame ones, with some missing. The table lists tens of thousands of clones, around 86% of them singletons. This sample's time point: peripheral blood 6 weeks after treatment start. Each patient's cancer was a locally advanced or metastatic urothelial carcinoma. The CDR3 length is 18 residues. V was trimmed by 0 bases and J by 2 bases, leaving 18 bases between them. Germline V gives CDR1 KGHSH, CDR2 LQKENI. This sequence joins TRBV18 and TRBJ2-3; unclear D gene. This TCR came from a man in his sixties with urothelial cancer. The sample here was PBMCs, taken around atezolizumab (anti-PD-L1) treatment. The CDR3 protein is CASSPPNSRSTLTDTQYF. The CDR3 nucleotides are TGTGCCAGCTCACCACCCAACAGCAGGTCCACACTCACAGATACGCAGTATTTT.